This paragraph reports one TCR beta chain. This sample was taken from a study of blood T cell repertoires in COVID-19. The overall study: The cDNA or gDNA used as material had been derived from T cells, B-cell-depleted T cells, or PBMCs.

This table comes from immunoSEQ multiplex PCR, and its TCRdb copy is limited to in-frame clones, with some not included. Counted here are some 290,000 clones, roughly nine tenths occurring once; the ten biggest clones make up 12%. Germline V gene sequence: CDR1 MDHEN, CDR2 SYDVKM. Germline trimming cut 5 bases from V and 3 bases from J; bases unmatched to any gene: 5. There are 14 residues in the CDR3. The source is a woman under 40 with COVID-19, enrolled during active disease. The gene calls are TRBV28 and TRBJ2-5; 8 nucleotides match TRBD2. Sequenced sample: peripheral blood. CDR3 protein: CASSPLGGEETQYF. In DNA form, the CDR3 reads TGTGCCAGCAGTCCCCTCGGGGGGGAAGAGACCCAGTACTTC.